Sequencing of this TCR beta chain was carried out in a study of T-cell memory formation after mild COVID-19. Study summary: Clusters of TCRs were largely donor specific. Study findings and constraints: Contracting clones from day 15 to 85 had balanced CD4/CD8; later expanders favoured CD4+.

TCRdb independently ran MiXCR on the 5' RACE reads; one entry per CDR3 protein. The sample includes 260,000 or so distinct CDR3 sequences, 15% to 20% of them seen just once. This clonotype was detected only a few times. What it recognizes is unknown. Sequenced sample: PBMCs or a T cell subset sorted from them (not recorded which). The sequence derives from a young man who had mild COVID-19 (a few samples of this study predate the infection). Cell type and time point are not known.

For the CDR3, the DNA is TGTGCCAGCAGGTCCCGAAGAGGGTTTACCTACGAGCAGTACTTC. It yields the protein CASRSRRGFTYEQYF. V gene TRBV2 combines with J gene TRBJ2-7; TRBD2 is a possible D gene (5 bases). CDR3 length: 15 amino acids. Germline CDR1 reads SNHLY; CDR2 reads FYNNEI. Deletions cut 6 bases from V and 2 bases from J, with 17 bases between.